Only one count was recorded for the clone carrying this T cell receptor beta chain. This sample is part of a study of T cell changes during pregnancy in multiple sclerosis. Data came from immunoSEQ multiplex PCR; TCRdb stores just in-frame clones and leaves some out. The table lists approximately 61,000 clones, over 75% of them singletons, with around 1.6% in the top ten. There are 14 residues in the CDR3. Trimming pared 0 bases from V and 0 bases from J, leaving 7 bases between. Germline values: CDR1 SGHRS, CDR2 YFSETQ. The material sequenced was peripheral blood, taken in the first trimester of pregnancy. The sequence derives from a female donor with multiple sclerosis, enrolled in a pregnancy study. The chain couples TRBV5-1 to TRBJ2-7, with D possibly matching TRBD1 (5 bases). The CDR3 region is CASSLERGSYEQYF. The CDR3 coding sequence is TGCGCCAGCAGCTTGGAAAGGGGCTCCTACGAGCAGTACTTC.